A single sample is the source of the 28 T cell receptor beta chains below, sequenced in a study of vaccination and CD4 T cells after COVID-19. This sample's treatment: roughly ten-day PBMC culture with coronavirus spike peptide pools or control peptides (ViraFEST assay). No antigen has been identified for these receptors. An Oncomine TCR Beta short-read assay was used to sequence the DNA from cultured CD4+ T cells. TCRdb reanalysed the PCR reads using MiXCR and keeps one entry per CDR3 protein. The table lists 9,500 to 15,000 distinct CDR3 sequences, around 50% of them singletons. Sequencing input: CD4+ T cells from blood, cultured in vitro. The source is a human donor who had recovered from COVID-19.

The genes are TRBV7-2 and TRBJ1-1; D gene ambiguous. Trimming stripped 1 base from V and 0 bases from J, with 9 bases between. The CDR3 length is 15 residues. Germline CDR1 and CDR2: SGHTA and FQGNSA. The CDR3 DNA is TGTGCCAGCAGCTTAGGTGGCCGATTGAACACTGAAGCTTTCTTT. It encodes CASSLGGRLNTEAFF.

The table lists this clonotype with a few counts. CDR3 nucleotide sequence: TGTGCCAGCAGCCCAAGCGGGAGAGGGCCAGATACGCAGTATTTT. Amino acids: CASSPSGRGPDTQYF. The chain links TRBV7-2 to TRBJ2-3, with TRBD2 matching 8 bases. The ends lost 5 bases at V and 4 bases at J; junction bases unmatched: 8. The V gene's germline CDR1 is SGHTA and CDR2 FQGNSA. The CDR3 runs 15 residues.

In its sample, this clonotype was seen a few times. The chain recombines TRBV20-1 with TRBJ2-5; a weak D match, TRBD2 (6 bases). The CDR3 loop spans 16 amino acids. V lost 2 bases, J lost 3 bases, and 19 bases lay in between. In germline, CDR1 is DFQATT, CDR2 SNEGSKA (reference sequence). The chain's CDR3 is CSARSARTTSKETQYF. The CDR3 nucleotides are TGCAGTGCTAGATCGGCACGGACTACGTCTAAAGAGACCCAGTACTTC.

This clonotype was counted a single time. The CDR3 DNA follows: TGCAGTTTTGCCGGGACTAGCACCTACGAGCAGTACTTC. Translation gives CSFAGTSTYEQYF. This chain connects TRBV20-1 to TRBJ2-7; TRBD2 matches at 9 bases. The CDR3 has 13 amino acids. Germline CDR1 DFQATT, CDR2 SNEGSKA (reference sequence). With V trimmed by 8 bases and J by 2 bases, 7 bases remained unmatched.

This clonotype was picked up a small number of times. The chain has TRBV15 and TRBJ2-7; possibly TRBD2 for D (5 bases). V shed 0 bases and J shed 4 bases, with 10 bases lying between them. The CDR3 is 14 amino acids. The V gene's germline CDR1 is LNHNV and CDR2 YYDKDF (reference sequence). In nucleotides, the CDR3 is TGTGCCACCAGCAGAGATTACGAGGGTTACGAGCAGTACTTC. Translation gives CATSRDYEGYEQYF.

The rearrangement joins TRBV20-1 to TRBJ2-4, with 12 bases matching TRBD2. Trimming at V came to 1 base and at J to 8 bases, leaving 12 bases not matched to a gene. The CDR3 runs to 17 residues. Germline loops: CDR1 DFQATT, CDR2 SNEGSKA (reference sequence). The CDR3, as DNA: TGCAGTGCTAGAGGGGCTAGCGGGAGGGGGAAAGGGGACATTCAGTACTTC. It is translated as CSARGASGRGKGDIQYF.

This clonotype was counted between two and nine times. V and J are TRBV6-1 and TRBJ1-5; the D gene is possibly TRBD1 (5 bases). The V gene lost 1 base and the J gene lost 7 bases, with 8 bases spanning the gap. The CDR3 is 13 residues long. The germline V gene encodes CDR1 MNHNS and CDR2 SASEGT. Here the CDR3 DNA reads TGTGCCAGCAGTGAAGAGGGGACGCAGCCCCAGCATTTT. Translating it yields CASSEEGTQPQHF.

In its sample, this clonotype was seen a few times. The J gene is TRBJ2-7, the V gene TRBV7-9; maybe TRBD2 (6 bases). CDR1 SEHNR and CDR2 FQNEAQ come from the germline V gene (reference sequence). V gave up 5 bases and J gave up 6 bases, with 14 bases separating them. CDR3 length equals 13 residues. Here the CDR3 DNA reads TGTGCCAGCAGCCCTCTGGGGGGTTCCGAGCAGTACTTC. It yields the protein CASSPLGGSEQYF.

CDR3 in DNA: TGTGCCAGCAGCTTAAATGGAGCGGGAGTGGGCACCGGGGAGCTGTTTTTT. Translating gives CASSLNGAGVGTGELFF. The rearrangement joins TRBV7-3 to TRBJ2-2, with TRBD2 identical over 8 bases. Losses at the gene ends were 1 base for V and 4 bases for J; bases not matched to a gene: 8. CDR1 and CDR2 (germline): SGHTA, FQGTGA. There are 17 residues in the CDR3. Complete variable domain (other parts from reference TRBV7-3 and TRBJ2-2): GAGVSQTPSNKVTEKGKYVELRCDPISGHTALYWYRQSLGQGPEFLIYFQGTGAADDSGLPNDRFFAVRPEGSVSTLKIQRTERGDSAVYLCASSLNGAGVGTGELFFGEGSRLTVL.

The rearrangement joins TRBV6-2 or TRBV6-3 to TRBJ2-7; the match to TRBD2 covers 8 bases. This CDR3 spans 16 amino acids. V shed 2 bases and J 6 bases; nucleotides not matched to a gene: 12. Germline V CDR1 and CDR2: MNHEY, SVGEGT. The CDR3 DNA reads TGTGCCAGCAGTTACGCGAGGACTAGCCCCAATCGCGAGCAGTACTTC. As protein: CASSYARTSPNREQYF.

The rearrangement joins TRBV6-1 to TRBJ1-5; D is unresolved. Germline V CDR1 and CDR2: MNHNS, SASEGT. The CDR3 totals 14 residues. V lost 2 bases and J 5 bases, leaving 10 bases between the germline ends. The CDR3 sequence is CASSELTDHQPQHF. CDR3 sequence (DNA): TGTGCCAGCAGTGAACTAACGGACCATCAGCCCCAGCATTTT.

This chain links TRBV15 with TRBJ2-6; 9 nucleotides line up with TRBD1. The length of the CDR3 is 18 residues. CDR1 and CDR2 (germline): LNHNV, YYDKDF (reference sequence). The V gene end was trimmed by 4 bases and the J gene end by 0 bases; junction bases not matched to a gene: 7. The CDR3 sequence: CATSIRDRVSSGANVLTF. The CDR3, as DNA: TGTGCCACCAGCATTCGGGACAGGGTCTCCTCTGGGGCCAACGTCCTGACTTTC. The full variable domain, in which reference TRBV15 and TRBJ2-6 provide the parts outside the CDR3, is DAMVIQNPRYQVTQFGKPVTLSCSQTLNHNVMYWYQQKSSQAPKLLFHYYDKDFNNEADTPDNFQSRRPNTSFCFLDIRSPGLGDTAMYLCATSIRDRVSSGANVLTFGAGSRLTVL.

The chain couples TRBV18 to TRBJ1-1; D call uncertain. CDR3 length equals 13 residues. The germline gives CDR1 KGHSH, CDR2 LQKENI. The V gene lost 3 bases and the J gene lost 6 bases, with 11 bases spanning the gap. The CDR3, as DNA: TGTGCCAGCTCACCCCCTGGGAGGGCTGAAGCTTTCTTT. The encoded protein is CASSPPGRAEAFF. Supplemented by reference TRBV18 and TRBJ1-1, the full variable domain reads NAGVMQNPRHLVRRRGQEARLRCSPMKGHSHVYWYRQLPEEGLKFMVYLQKENIIDESGMPKERFSAEFPKEGPSILRIQQVVRGDSAAYFCASSPPGRAEAFFGQGTRLTVV.

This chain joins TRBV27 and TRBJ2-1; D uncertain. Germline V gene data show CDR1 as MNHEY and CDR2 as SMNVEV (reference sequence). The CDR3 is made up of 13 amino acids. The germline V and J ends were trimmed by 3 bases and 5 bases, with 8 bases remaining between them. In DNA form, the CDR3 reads TGTGCCAGCAGTTTTCAGGATAACAATGAGCAGTTCTTC. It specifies CASSFQDNNEQFF.

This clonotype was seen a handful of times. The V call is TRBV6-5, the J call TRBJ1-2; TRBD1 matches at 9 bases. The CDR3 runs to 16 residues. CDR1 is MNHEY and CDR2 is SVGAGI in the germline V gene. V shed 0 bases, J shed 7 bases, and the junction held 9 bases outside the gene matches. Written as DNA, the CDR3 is TGTGCCAGCAGTTACTCGCGGGACAGGGTTAGTGGTGGCTACACCTTC. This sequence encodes CASSYSRDRVSGGYTF.

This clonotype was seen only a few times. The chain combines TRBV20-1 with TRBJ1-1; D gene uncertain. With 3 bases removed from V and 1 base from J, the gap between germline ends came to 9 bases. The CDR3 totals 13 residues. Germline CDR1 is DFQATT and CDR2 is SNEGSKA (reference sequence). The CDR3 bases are TGCAGTGCTAGGTGGCAGGCGAACACTGAAGCTTTCTTT. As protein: CSARWQANTEAFF.

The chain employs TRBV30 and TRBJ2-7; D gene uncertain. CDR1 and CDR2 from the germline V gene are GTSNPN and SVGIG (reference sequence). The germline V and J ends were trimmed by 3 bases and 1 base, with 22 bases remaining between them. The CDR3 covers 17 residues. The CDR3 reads CAWSTHKSRTISYEQYF. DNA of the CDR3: TGTGCCTGGAGCACACACAAGTCCCGGACCATATCCTACGAGCAGTACTTC.

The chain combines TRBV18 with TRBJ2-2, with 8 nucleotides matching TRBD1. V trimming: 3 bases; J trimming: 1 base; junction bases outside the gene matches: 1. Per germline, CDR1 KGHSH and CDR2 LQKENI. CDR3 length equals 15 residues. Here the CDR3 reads CASSPGTGNTGELFF. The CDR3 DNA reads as TGTGCCAGCTCACCCGGGACAGGGAACACCGGGGAGCTGTTTTTT.

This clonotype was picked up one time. CDR3: CASNRVSGELFF. The CDR3 DNA reads TGTGCCAGTAACCGGGTTTCCGGGGAGCTGTTTTTT. The chain couples TRBV19 to TRBJ2-2; no clear D gene. CDR3 length equals 12 residues. Looked up from germline, CDR1 is LNHDA and CDR2 is SQIVND (reference sequence). Trimming left V 7 bases short and J 6 bases short, with 9 bases between.

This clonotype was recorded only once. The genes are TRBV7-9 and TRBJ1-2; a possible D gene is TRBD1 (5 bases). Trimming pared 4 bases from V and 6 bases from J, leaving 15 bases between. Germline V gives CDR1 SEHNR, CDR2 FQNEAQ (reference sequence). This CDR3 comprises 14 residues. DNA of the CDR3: TGTGCCAGCAGCTCCAGGGATAGGTTCGATGGCTACACCTTC. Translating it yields CASSSRDRFDGYTF.

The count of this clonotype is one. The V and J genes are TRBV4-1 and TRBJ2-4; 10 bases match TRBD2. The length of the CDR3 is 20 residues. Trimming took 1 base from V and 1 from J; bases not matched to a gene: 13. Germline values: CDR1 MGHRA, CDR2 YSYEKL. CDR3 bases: TGCGCCAGCAGCCAAGGATGGGAGCCGGGACTAGCGTCGGCCAAAAACATTCAGTACTTC. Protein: CASSQGWEPGLASAKNIQYF.

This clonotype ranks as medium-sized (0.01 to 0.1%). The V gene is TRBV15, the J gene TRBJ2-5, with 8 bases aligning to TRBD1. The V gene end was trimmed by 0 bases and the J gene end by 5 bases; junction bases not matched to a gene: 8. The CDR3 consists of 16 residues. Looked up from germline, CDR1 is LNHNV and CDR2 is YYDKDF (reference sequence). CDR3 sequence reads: CATSRDGRGRRETQYF. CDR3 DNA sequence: TGTGCCACCAGCAGAGATGGCAGGGGGCGACGCGAGACCCAGTACTTC.

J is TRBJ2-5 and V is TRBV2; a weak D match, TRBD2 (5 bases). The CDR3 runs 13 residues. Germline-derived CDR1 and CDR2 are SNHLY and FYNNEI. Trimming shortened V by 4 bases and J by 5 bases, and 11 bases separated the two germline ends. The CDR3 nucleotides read TGTGCCAGCAGTGGAACTAGTCCGGAGACCCAGTACTTC. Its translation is CASSGTSPETQYF.

The CDR3 spells CASSLYITGGSMYGYTF. CDR3 DNA sequence: TGTGCCAGCAGTTTATACATTACGGGAGGGAGCATGTATGGCTACACCTTC. The chain has TRBV28 and TRBJ1-2; D is unresolved. Germline V gives CDR1 MDHEN, CDR2 SYDVKM. Trimming cost V 1 base and J 5 bases, with 20 bases left between them. This CDR3 has 17 residues.

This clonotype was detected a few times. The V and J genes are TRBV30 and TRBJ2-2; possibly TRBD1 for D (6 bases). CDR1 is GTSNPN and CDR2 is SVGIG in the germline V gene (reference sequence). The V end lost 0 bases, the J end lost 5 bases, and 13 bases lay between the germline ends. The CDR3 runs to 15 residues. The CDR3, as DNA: TGTGCCTGGAGTGTGGGGGCAGGGGTAACCGGGGAGCTGTTTTTT. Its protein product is CAWSVGAGVTGELFF. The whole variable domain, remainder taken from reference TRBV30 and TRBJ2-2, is SQTIHQWPATLVQPVGSPLSLECTVEGTSNPNLYWYRQAAGRGLQLLFYSVGIGQISSEVPQNLSASRPQDRQFILSSKKLLLSDSGFYLCAWSVGAGVTGELFFGEGSRLTVL.

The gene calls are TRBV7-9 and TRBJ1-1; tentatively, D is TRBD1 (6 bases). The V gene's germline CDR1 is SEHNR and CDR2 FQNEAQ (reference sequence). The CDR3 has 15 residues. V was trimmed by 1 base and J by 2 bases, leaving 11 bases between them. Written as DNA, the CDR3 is TGTGCCAGCAGCTTAGTCGGGGGCCCCAACACTGAAGCTTTCTTT. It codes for CASSLVGGPNTEAFF.

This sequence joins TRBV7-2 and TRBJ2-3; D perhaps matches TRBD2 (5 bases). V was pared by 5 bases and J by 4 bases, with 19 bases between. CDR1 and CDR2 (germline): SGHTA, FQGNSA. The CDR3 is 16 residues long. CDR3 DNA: TGTGCCAGCAGCCCTAGGACCGATGGGCGGGCAGATACGCAGTATTTT. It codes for CASSPRTDGRADTQYF.

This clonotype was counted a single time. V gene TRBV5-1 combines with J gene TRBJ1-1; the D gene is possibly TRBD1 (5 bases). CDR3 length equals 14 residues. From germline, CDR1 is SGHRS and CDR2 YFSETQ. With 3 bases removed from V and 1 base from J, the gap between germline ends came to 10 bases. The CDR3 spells CASSSGTGNTEAFF. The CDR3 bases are TGCGCCAGCAGCTCCGGGACGGGGAACACTGAAGCTTTCTTT.